Listed here is a single T cell receptor beta chain. In this sample, this clone turned up a few times. It lacks a known antigen. No base quality information exists; no much larger clone differs at one position. Receptor libraries were prepared by the immunoSEQ multiplex PCR assay. TCRdb retrieved this table from immuneACCESS and kept in-frame rearrangements only. Not all clones are present; in checked studies, unresolved V genes account for under half, and no reason is known for the remainder. This sample lists roughly 62,000 clones; roughly nine tenths were detected once. Of the sample, about 2.3% falls within the top ten clones. The CDR3 holds 15 amino acids from the cysteine to the phenylalanine. Only the CDR3 part of the read is kept: 45 bases, read in frame from the first base. V has 3 bases trimmed and J has 6 bases trimmed; junction bases matching no gene number 10. Per the germline V gene (reference sequence), GTSNPN is the CDR1 and SVGIG is the CDR2.

This sample was included in a study of T cell changes during pregnancy in multiple sclerosis (dated by TCRdb to about 2019). For the wider study: In women with multiple sclerosis, the researchers looked at how the T cell repertoire shifted as pregnancy progressed.

The TCR was taken from a female donor with multiple sclerosis, enrolled in a pregnancy study. The input for sequencing was peripheral blood, taken in the first trimester of pregnancy. The chain is assembled from TRBV30 and TRBJ1-2, and 10 junctional nucleotides match TRBD1. The DNA sequence is given as TGTGCCTGGAGCCACTGGGGAGGACAGGGGGATGGCTACACCTTC. Its product reads: CAWSHWGGQGDGYTF.